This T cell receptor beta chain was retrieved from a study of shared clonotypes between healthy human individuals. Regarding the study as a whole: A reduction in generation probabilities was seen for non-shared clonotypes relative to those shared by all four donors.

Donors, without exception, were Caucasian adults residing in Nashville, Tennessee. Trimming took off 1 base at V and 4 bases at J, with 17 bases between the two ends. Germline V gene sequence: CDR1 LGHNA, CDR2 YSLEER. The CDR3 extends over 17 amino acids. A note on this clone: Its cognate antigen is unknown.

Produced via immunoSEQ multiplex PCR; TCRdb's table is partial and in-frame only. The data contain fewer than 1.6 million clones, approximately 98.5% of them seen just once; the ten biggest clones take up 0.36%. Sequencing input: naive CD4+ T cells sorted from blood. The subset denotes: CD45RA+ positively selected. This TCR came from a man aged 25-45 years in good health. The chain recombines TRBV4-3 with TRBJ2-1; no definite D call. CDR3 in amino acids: CASSQGRGSLAYNEQFF. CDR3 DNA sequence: TGCGCCAGCAGCCAAGGACGTGGAAGCTTGGCTTACAATGAGCAGTTCTTC.